Included here is one TCR beta chain sequence, with context. Its antigen is currently unknown. This table comes from immunoSEQ multiplex PCR, and its TCRdb copy is limited to in-frame clones, with some not included. The table shows roughly 150,000 clones, with around 94% occurring only once. CDR3 size: 13 residues. Germline V gene data show CDR1 as LGHNA and CDR2 as YSLEER. With 0 bases removed from V and 9 bases from J, the gap between germline ends came to 9 bases. The entry originates in a study of T cell responses to AZD1222 COVID-19 vaccine. Whole-study results and caveats: The CD4 TCRs associated with vaccination extended across spike and predominated at 160-218 and 743-854. The peak T cell response came first, and repertoires were sampled only after it. White British ancestry dominated among donors, who included more females, and clonal diversity was possibly underestimated. Two AZD1222 doses significantly raised spike-specific TCR breadth and depth over controls.

This TCR was recovered from an adult who received the AZD1222 COVID-19 vaccine. Material: peripheral blood, obtained 28 days after the second AZD1222 dose. The chain is built from TRBV4-3 and TRBJ1-5; D unresolved. The CDR3 reads CASSQDLLAPQHF. Here the CDR3 DNA reads TGCGCCAGCAGCCAAGATTTACTCGCGCCCCAGCATTTT.